A selection of T cell receptor beta chains follows, all from one sample in a study of siplizumab effects on memory and regulatory T cells. TCRdb's table, derived via immunoSEQ multiplex PCR, lists solely in-frame clones and lacks some. The sample lists about 82,000 clones, about 87% seen once, with roughly 1.4% in the top ten. Sequenced input: Tregs sorted from blood. The receptors were sampled from a human donor in good health. Each CDR3 is given with its conserved first and last residue. The D gene is left open where the match is weak. Rows may omit the clone size; those that give it use once, few, many or a size class.

J gene	D gene	CDR3 length	clone size	V gene	CDR3 DNA	CDR3 protein
TRBJ2-3	TRBD2	15	-	TRBV9	TGTGCCAGCAGCACGCTAGCGGGGGGCCCAGATACGCAGTATTTT	CASSTLAGGPDTQYF
TRBJ1-1	-	14	-	TRBV18	TGTGCCAGCTCCCCGGGGGCAGAGAACACTGAAGCTTTCTTT	CASSPGAENTEAFF
TRBJ1-3	TRBD1	14	-	TRBV27	TGTGCCAGCAGTCTTACAGGGGCTGGAAACACCATATATTTT	CASSLTGAGNTIYF
TRBJ2-7	TRBD1	15	-	TRBV6-5	TGTGCCAGCAGTTACCGGACAGGGGCCCCCTACGAGCAGTACTTC	CASSYRTGAPYEQYF
TRBJ1-1	TRBD1	16	few	TRBV4-2	TGTGCCAGCAGCCAAGAGACAGGGAGGCCCCACACTGAAGCTTTCTTT	CASSQETGRPHTEAFF
TRBJ1-5	-	13	-	TRBV9	TGTGCCAGCAGCGAGGGAGGGTATCAGCCCCAGCATTTT	CASSEGGYQPQHF
TRBJ2-3	-	17	-	TRBV4-1	TGCGCCAGCAGCCAAGATCCGACAGGGAGGTCCACAGATACGCAGTATTTT	CASSQDPTGRSTDTQYF
TRBJ2-3	-	15	-	TRBV18	TGTGCCAGCTCACCCTTCGACAGCAGCACAGATACGCAGTATTTT	CASSPFDSSTDTQYF
TRBJ2-7	-	14	-	TRBV19	TGTGCCAACATGGGGAAGCCCCCGTCCTACGAGCAGTACTTC	CANMGKPPSYEQYF
TRBJ2-3	TRBD1	15	-	TRBV15	TGTGCCACCAGCTCTGGAGAAGGGGGCGCAGATACGCAGTATTTT	CATSSGEGGADTQYF
TRBJ2-3	-	12	once	TRBV29-1	TGCAGCGTTGAGGTCCAAAGTAGTACGCAGTATTTT	CSVEVQSSTQYF
TRBJ1-4	-	14	-	TRBV28	TGTGCCAGCAGAAACAGGGCTATAATGAAAAAACTGTTTTTT	CASRNRAIMKKLFF
TRBJ1-2	-	11	-	TRBV7-2	TGTGCCAGCAGCTTAAACTATGGCTACACCTTC	CASSLNYGYTF
TRBJ2-3	-	14	-	TRBV7-9	TGTGCCAGCAGCTTAGCCGGGAATTCGGATACGCAGTATTTT	CASSLAGNSDTQYF
TRBJ2-3	TRBD2	17	once	TRBV19	TGTGCCAGTAGTTCCTACCTAGCTGCGGGGGACGGGGATACGCAGTATTTT	CASSSYLAAGDGDTQYF
TRBJ1-6	-	15	few	TRBV5-4	TGTGCCAGCAGCTTGGCCGAGTGGGGCAATTCACCCCTCCACTTT	CASSLAEWGNSPLHF
TRBJ1-6	-	15	-	TRBV6-5	TGTGCCAGCAGCCGCCAGGACCGCGATAATTCACCCCTCCACTTT	CASSRQDRDNSPLHF
TRBJ2-7	-	13	-	TRBV6-5	TGTGCCAGCAGTTCCCCGACAGCCTACGAGCAGTACTTC	CASSSPTAYEQYF
TRBJ1-3	-	17	-	TRBV4-2	TGTGCCAGCAGCCAGGTATTTAACAGCCTCTCTGGAAACACCATATATTTT	CASSQVFNSLSGNTIYF
TRBJ1-3	TRBD1	16	-	TRBV9	TGTGCCAGCAGCGTAGGGGAGGGGGCGCGGGGAAACACCATATATTTT	CASSVGEGARGNTIYF
TRBJ1-5	-	15	-	TRBV18	TGTGCCAGCTCACTGACCGACAGCCTCCAATCAGCCCAGCATTTT	CASSLTDSLQSAQHF
TRBJ1-2	-	13	-	TRBV19	TGTGCCAGTAGTCTCAGCTCCAACTATGGCTACACCTTC	CASSLSSNYGYTF
TRBJ1-1	-	13	-	TRBV30	TGTGCCTGGAGTGTAACGGTGAACACTGAAGCTTTCTTT	CAWSVTVNTEAFF
TRBJ1-1	-	13	-	TRBV29-1	TGCAGCGTTGATAGACAGGTGAACACTGAAGCTTTCTTT	CSVDRQVNTEAFF
TRBJ1-2	-	13	-	TRBV6-5	TGTGCCAGCAGTTACAGGGTTGGCGATGGCTACACCTTC	CASSYRVGDGYTF
TRBJ2-5	-	13	-	TRBV7-8	TGTGCCAGCAGCTTGAACCCCCGCGAGACCCAGTACTTC	CASSLNPRETQYF
TRBJ2-1	-	14	-	TRBV23-1	TGCGCCAGCAGTACAATAGACAGCTACAATGAGCAGTTCTTC	CASSTIDSYNEQFF